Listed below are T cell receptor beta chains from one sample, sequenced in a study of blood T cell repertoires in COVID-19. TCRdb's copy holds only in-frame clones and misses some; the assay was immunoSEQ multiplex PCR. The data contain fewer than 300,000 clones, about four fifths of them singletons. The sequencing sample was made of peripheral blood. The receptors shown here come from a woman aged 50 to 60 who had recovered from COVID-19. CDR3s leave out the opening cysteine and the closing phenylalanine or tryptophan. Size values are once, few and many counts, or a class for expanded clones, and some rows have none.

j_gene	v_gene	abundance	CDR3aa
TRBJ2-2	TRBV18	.	ASSPGQGNTGELF
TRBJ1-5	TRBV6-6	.	ASSYTLDRGNQPQH
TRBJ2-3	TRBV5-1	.	ASSGQGDTQY
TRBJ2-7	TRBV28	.	ASSSRSYEQY
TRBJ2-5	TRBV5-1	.	ASTLGARNQETQY
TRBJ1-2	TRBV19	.	ASSLTGVSYT
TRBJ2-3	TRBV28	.	ASRERGGRDTQY
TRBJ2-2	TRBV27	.	ASSPRSGGTEGTGELF
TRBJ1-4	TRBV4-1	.	ASSQDTEDREWTNEKLF
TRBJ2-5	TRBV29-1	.	SVSRARGETQY
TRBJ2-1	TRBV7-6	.	ASSLGGTSGYNEQF
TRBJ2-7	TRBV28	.	ASRRTGFEQY
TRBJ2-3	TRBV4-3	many	ASSQDWGEPTQY
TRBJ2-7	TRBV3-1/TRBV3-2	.	ASSVSGRKPYEQY
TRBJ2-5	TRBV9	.	ASSDNAGGQETQY
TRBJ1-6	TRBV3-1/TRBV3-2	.	ASSQGTGVNSPLH
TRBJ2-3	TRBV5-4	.	ASSLLFTNTDTQY
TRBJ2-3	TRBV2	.	ASSGTSGVDTQY
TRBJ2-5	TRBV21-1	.	ASSLPGPGLAELQTQY
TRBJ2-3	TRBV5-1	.	ASSLDSHGRGSTDTQY
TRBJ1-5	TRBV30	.	AWSVKFSGLEQPQH
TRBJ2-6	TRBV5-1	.	ASSSQGGPGANVLT
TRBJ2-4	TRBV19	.	ASSMRDIVKNIQY
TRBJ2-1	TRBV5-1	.	ASSLAVAGASRAEQF
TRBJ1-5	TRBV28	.	ASTRGTGDQPQH
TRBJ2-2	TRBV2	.	ASSGQGGELF
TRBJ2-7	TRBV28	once	ASSFQYDRYEQY
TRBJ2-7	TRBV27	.	ASSWGTSSYEQY
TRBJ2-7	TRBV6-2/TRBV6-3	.	ASSYPLGSGGNSYEQY
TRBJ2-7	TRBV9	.	ASSVALGGYEQY
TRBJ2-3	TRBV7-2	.	ASSLTPLALANTQY
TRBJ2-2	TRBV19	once	ASKTSRYTGELF